This T cell receptor (beta chain) originates from a study of beta chain features in type 1 diabetes. Study conclusions and caveats: Insertions at VDJ junctions were less frequent in type 1 diabetes patients. These patients also deleted more nucleotides at the same junctions.

Expressed TCRB transcripts were sequenced because the entire RNA isolate underwent reverse transcription. TCRdb's copy holds only in-frame clones and misses some; the assay was immunoSEQ multiplex PCR. The sample has approximately 150,000 clones, roughly 9.1% seen once. The germline V and J ends were trimmed by 0 bases and 4 bases, with 15 bases remaining between them. There are 16 residues in the CDR3. CDR1 and CDR2 from the germline V gene are SGHAT and FQNNGV. Every donor provided one heparinised blood draw, which averaged approximately 120 mL. Isolation of CD4+ naive, central memory, regulatory and stem cell-like memory cells was achieved by sorting via CD45RO/CCR7/CD25/CD127/CD95/CD27. Without exception, sorted populations had purity beyond 98%. As for this clone: Its specificity is unknown.

Sequenced: central memory CD4+ T cells from blood. This sequence joins TRBV11-2 and TRBJ2-5, with D possibly TRBD2 on 6 matching bases. The receptor was isolated from a woman younger than 30 in good health. The CDR3 coding sequence is TGTGCCAGCAGCTTAGATACGGCTAGCGTAGGAGAGACCCAGTACTTC. This translates into CASSLDTASVGETQYF. The complete variable domain, with remaining parts taken from reference TRBV11-2 and TRBJ2-5, reads EAGVAQSPRYKIIEKRQSVAFWCNPISGHATLYWYQQILGQGPKLLIQFQNNGVVDDSQLPKDRFSAERLKGVDSTLKIQPAKLEDSAVYLCASSLDTASVGETQYFGPGTRLLVL.